These T cell receptor beta chains were read from a single sample in a study of OX40 agonist ivuxolimab in advanced cancers. TCRdb keeps only in-frame clones here, not all; method: immunoSEQ multiplex PCR. The table has tens of thousands of clones, 81% seen once. The sequencing here drew on CD4+ or CD8+ T cells sorted from blood, taken in a trial of the OX40 agonist ivuxolimab. The origin of the receptors is an adult with an advanced solid tumor such as melanoma, head and neck, liver or kidney cancer. CDR3s include the opening cysteine and the closing phenylalanine or tryptophan. Fields, in order: J gene, V gene, clone size, D gene, CDR3 protein, CDR3 DNA. The D gene is left open where the match is weak. Only part of the rows carry a size: once, few, many, or a class if the clone is expanded.

TRBJ1-1,TRBV6-6,once,NA,CASSRTVLNTEAFF,TGTGCCAGCAGCCGGACAGTGCTGAACACTGAAGCTTTCTTT
TRBJ2-2,TRBV27,NA,NA,CASRAGLNTGELFF,TGTGCCAGCAGGGCAGGTCTGAACACCGGGGAGCTGTTTTTT
TRBJ2-1,TRBV30,NA,TRBD2,CAWFPGLAGVGNEQFF,TGTGCCTGGTTTCCGGGACTAGCGGGAGTTGGCAATGAGCAGTTCTTC
TRBJ1-1,TRBV5-4,NA,NA,CASSSGVTDAEAFF,TGTGCCAGCAGCTCCGGTGTCACGGACGCTGAAGCTTTCTTT
TRBJ2-7,TRBV7-6,NA,NA,CASRQDPTSYEQYF,TGTGCCAGCAGACAGGACCCCACCTCCTACGAGCAGTACTTC
TRBJ1-2,TRBV2,NA,NA,CASTVTGSNYGYTF,TGTGCCAGCACTGTGACAGGTTCTAACTATGGCTACACCTTC
TRBJ1-2,TRBV29-1,few,TRBD1,CSVPGQGLYGYTF,TGCAGCGTGCCGGGACAGGGTCTCTATGGCTACACCTTC
TRBJ2-7,TRBV5-1,few,NA,CASSLGGYEQYF,TGCGCCAGCAGCTTGGGGGGCTACGAGCAGTACTTC
TRBJ1-5,TRBV4-1,NA,NA,CASSQGDSNQPQHF,TGCGCCAGCAGCCAAGGGGATAGCAATCAGCCCCAGCATTTT
TRBJ1-2,TRBV5-4,NA,NA,CASSLARAGARTANYGYTF,TGTGCCAGCAGCTTGGCCCGTGCGGGGGCGAGAACAGCTAACTATGGCTACACCTTC
TRBJ2-1,TRBV9,NA,NA,CASSVAVLGGLEQFF,TGTGCCAGCAGCGTAGCAGTTCTGGGGGGATTAGAGCAGTTCTTC
TRBJ2-3,TRBV19,NA,TRBD2,CASSYSSGGALDTQYF,TGTGCCAGTAGTTATTCTAGCGGGGGGGCCTTAGATACGCAGTATTTT
TRBJ1-5,TRBV6-6,NA,NA,CASNKGGANSNQPQHF,TGTGCCAGCAATAAGGGAGGGGCAAACTCCAATCAGCCCCAGCATTTT
TRBJ2-1,TRBV7-3,NA,TRBD2,CASSLRTAGTRLNEQFF,TGTGCCAGCAGCTTACGGACGGCCGGGACTAGACTCAATGAGCAGTTCTTC
TRBJ2-1,TRBV25-1,NA,TRBD2,CASTRGGPYNEQFF,TGTGCCAGCACGCGGGGGGGACCCTACAATGAGCAGTTCTTC
TRBJ2-5,TRBV7-8,NA,NA,CASQRASKETQYF,TGTGCCAGCCAGCGGGCCTCAAAAGAGACCCAGTACTTC
TRBJ1-2,TRBV6-9,few,NA,CASSYSIGTTGYTF,TGTGCCAGCAGTTACTCGATCGGGACAACTGGCTACACCTTC
TRBJ2-3,TRBV27,once,TRBD2,CASSLRGAGGTDTQYF,TGTGCCAGCAGTCTAAGGGGAGCGGGAGGCACAGATACGCAGTATTTT
TRBJ1-1,TRBV6-5,NA,NA,CASSYSGWGTNTEAFF,TGTGCCAGCAGTTACTCGGGTTGGGGAACGAACACTGAAGCTTTCTTT
TRBJ2-7,TRBV4-3,NA,NA,CASSQDFTTGYEQYF,TGCGCCAGCAGCCAAGATTTTACGACAGGCTACGAGCAGTACTTC
TRBJ1-3,TRBV5-1,NA,TRBD1,CASSSTGDGNTIYF,TGCGCCAGCAGCTCGACAGGGGACGGAAACACCATATATTTT
TRBJ2-2,TRBV5-1,NA,NA,CASSLFTGTGELFF,TGCGCCAGCAGCTTGTTCACGGGCACCGGGGAGCTGTTTTTT
TRBJ1-1,TRBV18,NA,NA,CASSPTIAGGVTEAFF,TGTGCCAGCTCACCCACGATCGCTGGGGGGGTCACTGAAGCTTTCTTT
TRBJ2-5,TRBV10-2,few,NA,CASRETVQETQYF,TGCGCCAGCCGAGAGACAGTACAAGAGACCCAGTACTTC
TRBJ2-5,TRBV18,few,NA,CASSPPTQETQYF,TGTGCCAGCTCACCACCTACCCAAGAGACCCAGTACTTC
TRBJ1-1,TRBV7-2,NA,NA,CASSLDRAEAFF,TGTGCCAGCAGCTTAGACAGGGCTGAAGCTTTCTTT
TRBJ2-7,TRBV21-1,few,NA,CASWGGRGSEQYF,TGTGCCAGTTGGGGTGGCAGGGGATCCGAGCAGTACTTC
TRBJ2-7,TRBV7-6,NA,TRBD1,CASSLAEGQGLYF,TGTGCCAGCAGCTTAGCGGAGGGACAGGGCTTGTACTTC
TRBJ2-1,TRBV7-9,NA,TRBD1,CASSGTGNEQFF,TGTGCCAGCAGCGGGACAGGGAATGAGCAGTTCTTC
TRBJ2-7,TRBV21-1,NA,NA,CASSKDEGVASYEQYF,TGTGCCAGCAGCAAAGATGAAGGGGTGGCGTCCTACGAGCAGTACTTC
TRBJ1-5,TRBV6-1,NA,TRBD1,CASSEGGQFNQPQHF,TGTGCCAGCAGTGAAGGGGGACAGTTCAATCAGCCCCAGCATTTT
TRBJ1-5,TRBV19,NA,NA,CASSTGTQYNQPQHF,TGTGCCAGTAGTACCGGGACACAATACAATCAGCCCCAGCATTTT
TRBJ2-2,TRBV6-1,NA,NA,CASSALRGLELFF,TGTGCCAGCAGTGCACTGAGGGGCTTAGAGCTGTTTTTT
TRBJ1-2,TRBV6-5,NA,NA,CASYSPGGGYTF,TGTGCCAGCTACAGTCCCGGGGGAGGCTACACCTTC
TRBJ2-7,TRBV5-1,NA,NA,CASSLAGGPYEQYF,TGCGCCAGCAGCTTGGCCGGGGGGCCCTACGAGCAGTACTTC
TRBJ1-1,TRBV18,NA,NA,CASSTTGKTEAFF,TGTGCCAGCTCAACAACAGGAAAAACTGAAGCTTTCTTT
TRBJ1-3,TRBV13,once,NA,CASSLGVFSGNTIYF,TGTGCCAGCAGCTTAGGAGTATTCTCTGGAAACACCATATATTTT
TRBJ2-3,TRBV13,few,TRBD2,CASSEFSGGPTDTQYF,TGTGCCAGCAGCGAATTTAGCGGGGGGCCCACAGATACGCAGTATTTT
TRBJ2-1,TRBV29-1,NA,TRBD2,CSVEGLAGDINEQFF,TGCAGCGTTGAAGGGCTAGCGGGAGATATTAATGAGCAGTTCTTC
TRBJ2-7,TRBV14,NA,TRBD1,CASSLGQGRRNEQYF,TGTGCCAGCAGCCTAGGACAGGGAAGAAGAAACGAGCAGTACTTC
TRBJ2-7,TRBV28,NA,NA,CASNPQGSSYEQYF,TGTGCCAGCAACCCCCAGGGGAGCTCCTACGAGCAGTACTTC
TRBJ2-1,TRBV25-1,NA,NA,CASRTQKAGYNEQFF,TGTGCCAGCAGAACTCAGAAGGCCGGTTACAATGAGCAGTTCTTC
TRBJ1-3,TRBV5-1,NA,NA,CASSMSSSGNTIYF,TGCGCCAGCAGCATGAGTAGCTCTGGAAACACCATATATTTT
TRBJ1-6,TRBV2,many,NA,CASSEPPAGNSPLHF,TGTGCCAGCAGTGAGCCCCCGGCGGGTAATTCACCCCTCCACTTT
TRBJ1-6,TRBV27,NA,NA,CASSLTANSPLHF,TGTGCCAGCAGTTTGACCGCAAATTCACCCCTCCACTTT
TRBJ2-5,TRBV9,NA,TRBD2,CASSVMGISGEETQYF,TGTGCCAGCAGCGTAATGGGGATTAGCGGGGAAGAGACCCAGTACTTC
TRBJ1-2,TRBV5-1,NA,NA,CASGQQPNYGYTF,TGCGCCAGTGGACAGCAACCTAACTATGGCTACACCTTC
TRBJ1-5,TRBV2,NA,NA,CASSNDRVYQPQHF,TGTGCCAGCAGCAATGACAGAGTTTATCAGCCCCAGCATTTT